Listed below are T cell receptor beta chains from one sample, sequenced in a study of beta chain features in type 1 diabetes. TCRdb keeps only in-frame clones here, not all; method: immunoSEQ multiplex PCR. The sample yields 350,000 to 450,000 clones, 14% seen once. Input material: naive CD4+ T cells from blood. The receptors come from a man aged 30 to 39 in good health. The CDR3 runs from the conserved cysteine through the conserved F or W. A D gene is named only where the DNA matches it firmly. Part of the rows lack a size; the others show once, few, many or a class for expanded clones.

v_gene: TRBV6-1
j_gene: TRBJ2-5
d_gene: NA
abundance: few
CDR3aa: CATRSDGGLKYF
CDR3nt: TGTGCCACCAGATCAGACGGTGGTTTAAAGTACTTC

v_gene: TRBV9
j_gene: TRBJ2-1
d_gene: NA
abundance: few
CDR3aa: CASSVHSLDNEQFF
CDR3nt: NA

v_gene: TRBV5-4
j_gene: TRBJ2-3
d_gene: TRBD1
abundance: NA
CDR3aa: CASSRDRLTSTDTQYF
CDR3nt: TGTGCCAGCAGCCGGGACAGGCTTACTAGCACAGATACGCAGTATTTT

v_gene: TRBV15
j_gene: TRBJ2-1
d_gene: TRBD2
abundance: NA
CDR3aa: CATSRGLAGDNNNEQFF
CDR3nt: TGTGCCACCAGCAGAGGATTAGCGGGGGACAATAACAATGAGCAGTTCTTC

v_gene: TRBV7-2
j_gene: TRBJ2-3
d_gene: NA
abundance: few
CDR3aa: CASSSQGKGTQYF
CDR3nt: TGTGCCAGCAGCTCCCAGGGGAAGGGTACGCAGTATTTT

v_gene: TRBV9
j_gene: TRBJ2-7
d_gene: TRBD2
abundance: few
CDR3aa: CASSVASGGYEQYF
CDR3nt: TGTGCCAGCAGCGTTGCTAGCGGGGGGTACGAGCAGTACTTC

v_gene: TRBV20-1
j_gene: TRBJ2-1
d_gene: TRBD2
abundance: few
CDR3aa: CSATSGMEQFF
CDR3nt: TGCAGTGCTACAAGCGGGATGGAGCAGTTCTTC

v_gene: TRBV6-4
j_gene: TRBJ1-6
d_gene: NA
abundance: few
CDR3aa: CASTQKNSPLHF
CDR3nt: TGTGCCAGCACCCAGAAAAATTCACCCCTCCACTTT

v_gene: TRBV11-3
j_gene: TRBJ2-3
d_gene: NA
abundance: NA
CDR3aa: CASSLTVNRPTDTQYF
CDR3nt: TGTGCCAGCAGCTTAACGGTGAACAGGCCCACAGATACGCAGTATTTT

v_gene: TRBV9
j_gene: TRBJ2-7
d_gene: TRBD1
abundance: few
CDR3aa: CASSPLGQGAYEQYF
CDR3nt: TGTGCCAGCAGCCCACTCGGACAGGGTGCCTACGAGCAGTACTTC

v_gene: TRBV7-6
j_gene: TRBJ2-3
d_gene: NA
abundance: few
CDR3aa: CASSPSTDTQYF
CDR3nt: TGTGCCAGCAGCCCTAGCACAGATACGCAGTATTTT

v_gene: TRBV29-1
j_gene: TRBJ1-4
d_gene: NA
abundance: NA
CDR3aa: CSVWDLRNEKLFF
CDR3nt: TGCAGCGTCTGGGACCTCCGTAATGAAAAACTGTTTTTT

v_gene: TRBV4-3
j_gene: TRBJ2-2
d_gene: NA
abundance: NA
CDR3aa: CATRTVTNTGELFF
CDR3nt: TGCGCCACCAGGACAGTTACGAACACCGGGGAGCTGTTTTTT

v_gene: TRBV7-2
j_gene: TRBJ1-2
d_gene: TRBD1
abundance: NA
CDR3aa: CASSQTTGGYGYTF
CDR3nt: TGTGCCAGCAGCCAGACCACAGGGGGGTATGGCTACACCTTC

v_gene: TRBV4-2
j_gene: TRBJ2-4
d_gene: TRBD2
abundance: few
CDR3aa: CASSQDSGTLAKNIQYF
CDR3nt: TGTGCCAGCAGCCAGGATAGCGGGACTCTAGCCAAAAACATTCAGTACTTC

v_gene: TRBV7-9
j_gene: TRBJ2-1
d_gene: NA
abundance: NA
CDR3aa: CASRGPHRADSYNEQFF
CDR3nt: TGTGCCAGCAGAGGGCCCCACAGGGCTGACTCCTACAATGAGCAGTTCTTC

v_gene: TRBV28
j_gene: TRBJ1-5
d_gene: TRBD1
abundance: few
CDR3aa: CASKAGTGILPQHF
CDR3nt: TGTGCCAGCAAAGCCGGGACAGGGATATTGCCCCAGCATTTT

v_gene: TRBV5-4
j_gene: TRBJ2-5
d_gene: TRBD2
abundance: NA
CDR3aa: CASSPQLAGARETQYF
CDR3nt: TGTGCCAGCAGCCCGCAACTAGCGGGGGCGCGAGAGACCCAGTACTTC

v_gene: TRBV2
j_gene: TRBJ2-1
d_gene: TRBD2
abundance: few
CDR3aa: CASSPSGVNEQFF
CDR3nt: TGTGCCAGCAGTCCTAGCGGGGTCAATGAGCAGTTCTTC

v_gene: TRBV5-6
j_gene: TRBJ2-3
d_gene: NA
abundance: few
CDR3aa: CASSHRRNTQYF
CDR3nt: TGTGCCAGCAGCCACAGACGTAATACGCAGTATTTT

v_gene: TRBV5-4
j_gene: TRBJ1-1
d_gene: NA
abundance: NA
CDR3aa: CASSSPGHPNTEAFF
CDR3nt: TGTGCCAGCAGCTCCCCGGGACACCCGAACACTGAAGCTTTCTTT

v_gene: TRBV4-1
j_gene: TRBJ2-7
d_gene: NA
abundance: once
CDR3aa: CASRRGTAYEQYF
CDR3nt: TGCGCCAGCAGACGGGGGACAGCCTACGAGCAGTACTTC

v_gene: TRBV27
j_gene: TRBJ2-5
d_gene: TRBD1
abundance: NA
CDR3aa: CASRPRGRETQYF
CDR3nt: TGTGCCAGCAGGCCCAGGGGGAGAGAGACCCAGTACTTC

v_gene: TRBV6-6
j_gene: TRBJ1-2
d_gene: NA
abundance: few
CDR3aa: CASQAGGGYTF
CDR3nt: TGTGCCAGCCAGGCGGGGGGTGGCTACACCTTC

v_gene: TRBV21-1
j_gene: TRBJ2-1
d_gene: NA
abundance: NA
CDR3aa: CASKTSGRYYEQFF
CDR3nt: TGTGCCAGCAAGACTAGCGGGAGATACTATGAGCAGTTCTTC

v_gene: TRBV5-4
j_gene: TRBJ2-5
d_gene: NA
abundance: NA
CDR3aa: CASSSTVQETQYF
CDR3nt: TGTGCCAGCAGCTCGACAGTACAAGAGACCCAGTACTTC

v_gene: TRBV21-1
j_gene: TRBJ2-7
d_gene: NA
abundance: few
CDR3aa: CANSGTGTHEQYF
CDR3nt: TGTGCCAATTCCGGGACAGGGACCCACGAGCAGTACTTC

v_gene: TRBV9
j_gene: TRBJ2-3
d_gene: NA
abundance: NA
CDR3aa: CASSVVGSEGDTQYF
CDR3nt: TGTGCCAGCAGCGTAGTTGGTAGCGAAGGAGATACGCAGTATTTT

v_gene: TRBV30
j_gene: TRBJ1-2
d_gene: NA
abundance: few
CDR3aa: CAWSLSGRTNYGYTF
CDR3nt: TGTGCCTGGAGTCTCTCGGGACGGACTAACTATGGCTACACCTTC

v_gene: TRBV7-9
j_gene: TRBJ2-1
d_gene: NA
abundance: many
CDR3aa: CASSSREQFF
CDR3nt: TGTGCCAGCAGCTCTAGGGAGCAGTTCTTC

v_gene: TRBV14
j_gene: TRBJ1-1
d_gene: NA
abundance: few
CDR3aa: CASSRWGGEAFF
CDR3nt: TGTGCCAGCAGCCGATGGGGAGGTGAAGCTTTCTTT

v_gene: TRBV6-1
j_gene: TRBJ1-6
d_gene: NA
abundance: NA
CDR3aa: CASNTQAQRSPLHF
CDR3nt: TGTGCCAGCAACACGCAGGCACAGCGTTCACCCCTCCACTTT

v_gene: TRBV29-1
j_gene: TRBJ2-3
d_gene: NA
abundance: few
CDR3aa: CSTGVSTDTQYF
CDR3nt: TGCAGCACCGGGGTATCCACAGATACGCAGTATTTT

v_gene: TRBV28
j_gene: TRBJ2-1
d_gene: NA
abundance: few
CDR3aa: CASGSPNEQFF
CDR3nt: TGTGCCAGCGGAAGCCCGAATGAGCAGTTCTTC

v_gene: TRBV7-2
j_gene: TRBJ2-3
d_gene: TRBD1
abundance: NA
CDR3aa: CASSIGQVADTQYF
CDR3nt: TGTGCCAGCAGCATCGGACAGGTGGCAGATACGCAGTATTTT

v_gene: TRBV15
j_gene: TRBJ2-1
d_gene: NA
abundance: few
CDR3aa: CATSRDPGSYNEQFF
CDR3nt: TGTGCCACCAGCAGAGATCCGGGGTCCTACAATGAGCAGTTCTTC

v_gene: TRBV7-2
j_gene: TRBJ2-1
d_gene: NA
abundance: few
CDR3aa: CASTEWGGAYNEQFF
CDR3nt: TGTGCCAGCACCGAATGGGGAGGTGCCTACAATGAGCAGTTCTTC

v_gene: TRBV19
j_gene: TRBJ1-2
d_gene: NA
abundance: NA
CDR3aa: CASQSPSTDHYGYTF
CDR3nt: TGTGCCAGCCAGTCCCCTTCGACGGACCACTATGGCTACACCTTC

v_gene: TRBV5-4
j_gene: TRBJ1-6
d_gene: TRBD1
abundance: NA
CDR3aa: CASSMTTGMGEPLHF
CDR3nt: TGTGCCAGCAGTATGACGACAGGGATGGGAGAACCCCTCCACTTT

v_gene: TRBV7-8
j_gene: TRBJ2-2
d_gene: TRBD2
abundance: NA
CDR3aa: CASSLTTWTSGRATYTGELFF
CDR3nt: TGTGCCAGCAGCTTAACGACTTGGACTAGCGGGAGGGCCACGTACACCGGGGAGCTGTTTTTT

v_gene: TRBV7-9
j_gene: TRBJ1-2
d_gene: NA
abundance: few
CDR3aa: CASGRGDSYGYTF
CDR3nt: TGTGCCAGCGGAAGGGGTGACTCCTATGGCTACACCTTC

v_gene: TRBV4-2
j_gene: TRBJ1-2
d_gene: TRBD1
abundance: few
CDR3aa: CASSQAGDRAGYTF
CDR3nt: TGTGCCAGCAGCCAAGCTGGGGACAGGGCTGGCTACACCTTC

v_gene: TRBV6-5
j_gene: TRBJ1-1
d_gene: NA
abundance: few
CDR3aa: CASSFKGLAFF
CDR3nt: TGTGCCAGCAGTTTTAAGGGTCTGGCTTTCTTT

v_gene: TRBV9
j_gene: TRBJ2-5
d_gene: TRBD2
abundance: few
CDR3aa: CASSLGGIQETQYF
CDR3nt: TGTGCCAGCAGCCTGGGGGGGATCCAAGAGACCCAGTACTTC

v_gene: TRBV7-9
j_gene: TRBJ2-5
d_gene: TRBD2
abundance: NA
CDR3aa: CASSLDGLAGGETQYF
CDR3nt: TGTGCCAGCAGCTTAGATGGTCTAGCGGGCGGGGAGACCCAGTACTTC

v_gene: TRBV29-1
j_gene: TRBJ2-3
d_gene: NA
abundance: few
CDR3aa: CSVEFGADTQYF
CDR3nt: TGCAGCGTTGAGTTCGGGGCAGATACGCAGTATTTT

v_gene: TRBV5-6
j_gene: TRBJ2-1
d_gene: TRBD2
abundance: NA
CDR3aa: CASSPTSFGEQFF
CDR3nt: TGTGCCAGCAGCCCGACTAGCTTCGGTGAGCAGTTCTTC

v_gene: TRBV11-3
j_gene: TRBJ2-1
d_gene: NA
abundance: NA
CDR3aa: CASSFSGRTPRHNEQFF
CDR3nt: TGTGCCAGCAGCTTTTCCGGGAGAACCCCGAGGCACAATGAGCAGTTCTTC

v_gene: TRBV18
j_gene: TRBJ2-1
d_gene: NA
abundance: few
CDR3aa: CPSSPLGSYNEQFF
CDR3nt: TGTCCCAGCTCACCCTTGGGGTCCTACAATGAGCAGTTCTTC

v_gene: TRBV7-9
j_gene: TRBJ1-1
d_gene: NA
abundance: NA
CDR3aa: CASSLATWGRDHTEAFF
CDR3nt: TGTGCCAGCAGCTTAGCTACATGGGGCAGGGATCACACTGAAGCTTTCTTT

v_gene: TRBV18
j_gene: TRBJ2-5
d_gene: TRBD2
abundance: NA
CDR3aa: CASSSRGEETQYF
CDR3nt: TGTGCCAGCTCGTCGCGGGGGGAAGAGACCCAGTACTTC

v_gene: TRBV11-1
j_gene: TRBJ2-3
d_gene: TRBD2
abundance: few
CDR3aa: CASSEGLAGNTDTQYF
CDR3nt: TGTGCCAGCAGCGAGGGACTAGCGGGAAACACAGATACGCAGTATTTT

v_gene: TRBV4-1
j_gene: TRBJ1-3
d_gene: NA
abundance: NA
CDR3aa: CASSQERNWNTIYF
CDR3nt: TGCGCCAGCAGCCAAGAAAGGAACTGGAACACCATATATTTT

v_gene: TRBV6-5
j_gene: TRBJ1-1
d_gene: NA
abundance: NA
CDR3aa: CASRSQGGAEAFF
CDR3nt: TGTGCCAGCAGGTCCCAGGGAGGGGCTGAAGCTTTCTTT

v_gene: TRBV4-2
j_gene: TRBJ2-5
d_gene: TRBD2
abundance: few
CDR3aa: CASSQETTASGVGTQYF
CDR3nt: TGTGCCAGCAGCCAGGAAACCACGGCTAGCGGGGTAGGGACCCAGTACTTC